This T cell receptor beta chain was captured in a study of PD-L1 blockade in urothelial cancer. Study-wide context: Analyses were performed on blood at 3 weeks after treatment start (the second dose) and at 6 weeks. Median T cell yield from blood was 130,000 to 150,000.

The sample holds one count of this clone. Its antigen is not known. Germline CDR1 reads MDHEN; CDR2 reads SYDVKM. With 10 bases removed from V and 7 bases from J, the gap between germline ends came to 10 bases. The CDR3 loop spans 11 amino acids. General study points: Larger 3-week expansion of tumor-associated blood clones was seen in durable-benefit patients.

Time point denoted: pretreatment peripheral blood. Using immunoSEQ multiplex PCR, the repertoire was profiled, and TCRdb retains in-frame clones only, with some absent. This table holds about 95,000 clones, about nine tenths found once. The V gene is TRBV28, the J gene TRBJ2-2; possibly TRBD1 for D (6 bases). The sequence was collected from a man between 60 and 75 years old with urothelial cancer. Specimen: PBMCs, collected around atezolizumab (anti-PD-L1) treatment. The CDR3 DNA reads as TGTGCCATCCAAGGGGGCGGGGAGCTGTTTTTT. It is translated as CAIQGGGELFF.